The 9 T cell receptor beta chains below were found in one sample sequenced in a study of T cells in Graves' hyperthyroidism and ophthalmopathy. TCR beta CDR3 regions were amplified from RNA. RT-PCR in the first round (using the HTBI primer set) targeted the TCR CDR3. Each CDR3 protein is one row after TCRdb ran MiXCR on the multiplex PCR reads. Of more than 350,000 distinct CDR3 sequences detected, 13% to 15% appear once; the ten largest clones hold under 25%. Specimen: blood. All receptors derive from a woman aged 60-75 years with Graves' ophthalmopathy.

The genes are TRBV20-1 and TRBJ1-4; D not certain. CDR1 is DFQATT and CDR2 is SNEGSKA in the germline V gene (reference sequence). Trimming left V 2 bases short and J 4 bases short, with 8 bases between. The CDR3 has 13 residues. CDR3 amino acids: CSARSTLNEKLFF. Written as DNA, the CDR3 is TGCAGTGCTAGATCAACCCTTAATGAAAAACTGTTTTTT.

This clonotype appeared many times. A read error may produce the germline difference seen at one junction end. V usage is TRBV12-3 or TRBV12-4 and J usage is TRBJ2-7; no clear D gene. This CDR3 spans 12 amino acids. Written as DNA, the CDR3 is TGTGCCAGCAGTACTACGACCTACGTGCAGTACTTC. Its translation is CASSTTTYVQYF.

This clonotype was detected ten times or more. The gene calls are TRBV2 and TRBJ2-1; D is unresolved. CDR3 length: 12 residues. The germline CDR1 and CDR2 sequences are SNHLY and FYNNEI. The V gene lost 2 bases and the J gene lost 6 bases, with 5 bases spanning the gap. The CDR3: CASSERANEQFF. The CDR3 bases are TGTGCCAGCAGTGAAAGGGCCAATGAGCAGTTCTTC.

Comment on this clonotype: Germline is not matched at one junction end, which may reflect a read error. This chain links TRBV19 with TRBJ1-1; D unclear. Germline CDR1 reads LNHDA; CDR2 reads SQIVND (reference sequence). There are 15 residues in the CDR3. CDR3 in DNA: TGTGCCAGTACCCCTGGGCCCCGGCCGAACACTGAAGCTTCCTTT. This sequence encodes CASTPGPRPNTEASF.

V is TRBV7-2 and J is TRBJ2-1; 10 bases are shared with TRBD2. CDR3 size: 16 residues. Germline V gene data show CDR1 as SGHTA and CDR2 as FQGNSA. The V and J ends lost 5 bases and 5 bases, in that order; junction bases with no gene match: 9. The CDR3, as DNA: TGTGCCAGCAGCATAAAAGCTAGCGGGAGTCACAATGAGCAGTTCTTC. The encoded protein is CASSIKASGSHNEQFF.

The table lists this clonotype with many counts. V is TRBV20-1 and J is TRBJ2-2; the match to TRBD2 covers 9 bases. Trimming at V came to 5 bases and at J to 9 bases, leaving 10 bases not matched to a gene. CDR1 is DFQATT, CDR2 SNEGSKA, per germline (reference sequence). This CDR3 contains 14 residues. CDR3 sequence reads: CSAHRAGGVRELFF. The CDR3 coding sequence is TGCAGTGCTCATCGAGCGGGAGGTGTCAGGGAGCTGTTTTTT.

This clonotype was seen at least ten times. The V call is TRBV28, the J call TRBJ2-7; 11 positions agree with TRBD2. There are 18 residues in the CDR3. The junction had 9 bases not matched to a gene; V was cut back by 1 base and J by 1 base. The germline gives CDR1 MDHEN, CDR2 SYDVKM. The CDR3, as DNA: TGTGCCAGCAGTTTATTTTTAGGACTAGCGGGTCTATCCTACGAGCAGTACTTC. Translation: CASSLFLGLAGLSYEQYF.

V and J are TRBV29-1 and TRBJ2-2, with 14 bases that match TRBD2. V was pared by 0 bases and J by 7 bases, with 4 bases of the junction left unmatched. The CDR3 contains 16 residues. Germline V CDR1 and CDR2: SQVTM, ANQGSEA. The CDR3 protein is CSVEDWGLAGVGELFF. Written as DNA, the CDR3 is TGCAGCGTTGAAGATTGGGGACTAGCGGGAGTCGGGGAGCTGTTTTTT.

This clonotype was seen a few times. The V call is TRBV9, the J call TRBJ2-1; D is perhaps TRBD2 (6 bases). V was shortened by 0 bases and J by 8 bases, with 15 bases between the two germline ends. Germline V lookup: CDR1 SGDLS, CDR2 YYNGEE. The CDR3 is 15 residues long. CDR3 residues: CASSVGGSGGDEQFF. For the CDR3, the DNA is TGTGCCAGCAGCGTAGGTGGTAGCGGAGGGGATGAGCAGTTCTTC.